This T cell receptor beta chain was observed in a study of shared clonotypes between healthy human individuals. Findings of the study overall: Estimated richness was generally greater in naive than memory subsets. Blood was the only sampled material, and tissue repertoires likely differ. The study found 4.5% to 6% of naive CD4 clonotypes shared across a handful of donors.

An even split of each subset's genomic DNA across several immunoSEQ plates was performed. Only in-frame clones appear in the TCRdb table, and some are missing; sequencing was by immunoSEQ multiplex PCR. Among about 990,000 clones listed, 70% to 80% were seen once. Germline V gene sequence: CDR1 MDHEN, CDR2 SYDVKM. Trimming cost V 4 bases and J 1 base, with 22 bases left between them. This CDR3 has 18 residues. Regarding this clone: No antigen is known for it.

The receptor comes from a man between 18 and 29 years old in good health. Some clones in this sample may be carry-over from other donors' samples. Input material: memory CD4+ T cells from PBMCs. Regarding subset: CD45RA-negative fraction. This chain links TRBV28 with TRBJ1-2; the D is unclear. In DNA form, the CDR3 reads TGTGCCAGCAGTTCCCCCGGGGTAGGGCACCAGTTTAACTATGGCTACACCTTC. It encodes CASSSPGVGHQFNYGYTF.